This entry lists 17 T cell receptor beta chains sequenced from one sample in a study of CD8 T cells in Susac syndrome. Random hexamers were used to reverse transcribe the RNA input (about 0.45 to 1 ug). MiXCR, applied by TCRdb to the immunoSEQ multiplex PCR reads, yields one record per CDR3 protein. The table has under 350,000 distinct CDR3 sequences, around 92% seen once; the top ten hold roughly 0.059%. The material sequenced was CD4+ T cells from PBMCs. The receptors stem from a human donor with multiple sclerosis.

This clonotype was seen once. The CDR3 sequence is CASGPLSAAVDTQYF. CDR3 in DNA: TGTGCCAGCGGACCCCTGAGCGCTGCGGTAGATACGCAGTATTTT. The rearrangement links TRBV25-1 to TRBJ2-3; no clear D gene. Germline V gene data show CDR1 as MGHDK and CDR2 as SYGVNS. V shed 8 bases and J shed 5 bases, with 20 bases lying between them. The CDR3 consists of 15 residues.

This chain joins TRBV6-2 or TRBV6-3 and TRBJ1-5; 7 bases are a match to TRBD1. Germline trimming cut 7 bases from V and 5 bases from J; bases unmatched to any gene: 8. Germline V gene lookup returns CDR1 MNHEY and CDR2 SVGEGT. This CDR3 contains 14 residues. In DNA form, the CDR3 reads TGTGCCAGCACCCAACAGGGGATAGATCAGCCCCAGCATTTT. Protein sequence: CASTQQGIDQPQHF.

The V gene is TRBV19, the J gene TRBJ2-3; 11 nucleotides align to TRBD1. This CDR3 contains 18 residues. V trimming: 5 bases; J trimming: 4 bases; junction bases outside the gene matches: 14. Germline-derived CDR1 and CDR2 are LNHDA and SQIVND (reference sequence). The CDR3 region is CASSPPGGQGASPDTQYF. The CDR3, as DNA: TGTGCCAGTAGTCCCCCTGGCGGACAGGGGGCATCCCCAGATACGCAGTATTTT.

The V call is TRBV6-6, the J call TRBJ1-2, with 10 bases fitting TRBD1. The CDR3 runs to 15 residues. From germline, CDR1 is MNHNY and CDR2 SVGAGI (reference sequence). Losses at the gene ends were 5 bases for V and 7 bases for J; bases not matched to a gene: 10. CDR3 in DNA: TGTGCCAGCAGTACCCGCCAGGGACAGGGGTTTGGCTACACCTTC. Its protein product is CASSTRQGQGFGYTF.

CDR3 coding DNA: TGTGCCAGCAGTGACGTTAGGGAGACGACTGAAGCTTTCTTT. It encodes CASSDVRETTEAFF. The chain has TRBV6-6 and TRBJ1-1; D uncertain. The CDR3 consists of 14 residues. Per the germline V gene, CDR1 is MNHNY and CDR2 is SVGAGI (reference sequence). V dropped 5 bases and J dropped 5 bases, with 15 bases sitting between them.

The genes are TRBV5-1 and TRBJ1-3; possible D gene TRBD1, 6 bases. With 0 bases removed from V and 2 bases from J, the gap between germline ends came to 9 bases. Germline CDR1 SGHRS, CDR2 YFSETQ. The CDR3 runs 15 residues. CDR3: CASSLAGATGNTIYF. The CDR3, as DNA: TGCGCCAGCAGCTTGGCGGGGGCCACTGGAAACACCATATATTTT.

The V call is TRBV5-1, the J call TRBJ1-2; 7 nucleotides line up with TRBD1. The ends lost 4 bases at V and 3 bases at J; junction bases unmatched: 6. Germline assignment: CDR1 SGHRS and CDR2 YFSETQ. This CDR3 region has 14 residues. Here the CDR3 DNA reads TGCGCCAGCAGCATGAGGGGGCCCGACTATGGCTACACCTTC. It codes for CASSMRGPDYGYTF.

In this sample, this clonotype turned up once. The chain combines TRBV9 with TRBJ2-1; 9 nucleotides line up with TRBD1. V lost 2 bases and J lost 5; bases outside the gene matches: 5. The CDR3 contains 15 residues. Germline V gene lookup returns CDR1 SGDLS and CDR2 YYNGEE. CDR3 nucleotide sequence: TGTGCCAGCAGCGTCTTAGGGACAGGGAACAATGAGCAGTTCTTC. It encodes CASSVLGTGNNEQFF.

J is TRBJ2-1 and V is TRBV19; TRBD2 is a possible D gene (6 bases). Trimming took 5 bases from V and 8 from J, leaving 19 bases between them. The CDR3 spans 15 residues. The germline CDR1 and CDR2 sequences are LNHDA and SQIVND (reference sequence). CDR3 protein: CASSASLTRYDEQFF. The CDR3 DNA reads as TGTGCCAGTAGTGCATCCTTGACTAGATATGATGAGCAGTTCTTC.

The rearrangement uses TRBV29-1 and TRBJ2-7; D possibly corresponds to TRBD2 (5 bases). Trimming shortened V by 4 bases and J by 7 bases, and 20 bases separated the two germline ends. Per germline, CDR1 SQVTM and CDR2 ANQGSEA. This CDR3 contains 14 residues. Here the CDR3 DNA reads TGCAGCGTTGGTGATCGCGAGCCCCCGGGAGAGCAGTACTTC. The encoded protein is CSVGDREPPGEQYF.

The CDR3 reads CATSDPTGGNTGELFF. The CDR3 DNA follows: TGTGCCACCAGTGATCCCACAGGGGGGAACACCGGGGAGCTGTTTTTT. J is TRBJ2-2 and V is TRBV24-1, with 8 bases matching TRBD1. The CDR3 runs to 16 residues. The germline gives CDR1 KGHDR, CDR2 SFDVKD. J was trimmed by 1 base and V by 3 bases; bases with no gene match: 3.

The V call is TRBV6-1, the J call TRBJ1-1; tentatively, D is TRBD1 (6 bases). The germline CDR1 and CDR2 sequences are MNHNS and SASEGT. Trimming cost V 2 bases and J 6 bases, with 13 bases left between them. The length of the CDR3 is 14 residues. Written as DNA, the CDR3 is TGTGCCAGCAGTGAAAGTGGGGACAACTCTGAAGCTTTCTTT. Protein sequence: CASSESGDNSEAFF.

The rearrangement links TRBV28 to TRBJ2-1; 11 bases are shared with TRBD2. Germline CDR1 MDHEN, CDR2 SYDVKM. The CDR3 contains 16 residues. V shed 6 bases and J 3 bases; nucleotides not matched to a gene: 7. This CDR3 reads CASSPGTSGYYNEQFF. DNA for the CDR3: TGTGCCAGCAGCCCGGGGACTAGCGGATACTACAATGAGCAGTTCTTC.

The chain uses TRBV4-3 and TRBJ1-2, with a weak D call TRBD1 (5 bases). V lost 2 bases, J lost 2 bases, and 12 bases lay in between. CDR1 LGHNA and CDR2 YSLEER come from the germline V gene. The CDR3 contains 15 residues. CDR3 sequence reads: CASSQTRVENYGYTF. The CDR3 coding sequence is TGCGCCAGCAGCCAAACCAGGGTGGAAAACTATGGCTACACCTTC.

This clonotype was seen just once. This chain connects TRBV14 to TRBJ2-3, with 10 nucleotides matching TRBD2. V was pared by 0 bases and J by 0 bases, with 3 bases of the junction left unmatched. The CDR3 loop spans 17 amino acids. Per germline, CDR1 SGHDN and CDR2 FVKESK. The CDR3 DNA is TGTGCCAGCAGCCAAGATCTAGCGGGGGCTAGCACAGATACGCAGTATTTT. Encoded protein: CASSQDLAGASTDTQYF.

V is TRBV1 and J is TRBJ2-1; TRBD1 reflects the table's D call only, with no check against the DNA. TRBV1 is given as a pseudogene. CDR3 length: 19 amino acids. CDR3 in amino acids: CTSSQDRRGTLSSYNEQFF. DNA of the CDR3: TGCACCAGCAGCCAAGATCGGCGGGGGACCTTGAGCTCCTACAATGAGCAGTTCTTC.

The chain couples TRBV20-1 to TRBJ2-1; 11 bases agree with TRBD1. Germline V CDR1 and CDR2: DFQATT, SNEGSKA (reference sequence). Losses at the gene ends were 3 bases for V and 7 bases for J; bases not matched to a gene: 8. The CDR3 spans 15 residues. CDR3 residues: CSASVSGTGGNEQFF. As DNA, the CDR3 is TGCAGTGCTAGCGTATCCGGGACAGGGGGGAATGAGCAGTTCTTC.